These T cell receptor beta chains were read from a single sample in a study of CD8 T cells in Susac syndrome. TCRdb independently ran MiXCR on the immunoSEQ multiplex PCR reads; one entry per CDR3 protein. The table lists some 150,000 distinct CDR3 sequences, 95% of them singletons. Sequenced input: CD4+ T cells from PBMCs. The origin of the receptors is a human donor with Susac syndrome. The CDR3 runs from the conserved cysteine through the conserved F or W. The order of the fields is J gene, clone size, V gene, D gene, CDR3 protein, CDR3 DNA. The D gene is left open where the match is weak. Clone sizes are given selectively: once, few, many, or a class where the clone is expanded.

>TRBJ1-2|.|TRBV7-2|.
CASSLTESYGYTF
TGTGCCAGCAGCTTAACAGAGTCCTATGGCTACACCTTC
>TRBJ1-6|.|TRBV20-1|TRBD1
CSAPRQGWNSPLHF
TGCAGTGCTCCGCGACAGGGCTGGAATTCACCCCTCCACTTT
>TRBJ2-1|.|TRBV7-8|TRBD2
CASSGRGKRGGLEQFF
TGTGCCAGCAGCGGCAGAGGGAAGCGGGGGGGCTTGGAGCAGTTCTTC
>TRBJ1-2|.|TRBV14|.
CASSPIGSYGYTF
TGTGCCAGCAGCCCAATCGGCTCCTATGGCTACACCTTC
>TRBJ1-4|.|TRBV7-9|.
CASSLSGSEKLFF
TGTGCCAGCAGCTTATCCGGGAGCGAAAAACTGTTTTTT
>TRBJ1-3|.|TRBV18|.
CASSPPRGGTSGNTIYF
TGTGCCAGCTCACCACCGCGGGGAGGGACCTCTGGAAACACCATATATTTT
>TRBJ2-2|.|TRBV19|.
CASSIKQGGAGELFF
TGTGCCAGTAGTATTAAGCAGGGCGGCGCCGGGGAGCTGTTTTTT
>TRBJ1-1|.|TRBV12-3/TRBV12-4|.
CASSRRATEAFF
TGTGCCAGCAGCAGGAGGGCCACTGAAGCTTTCTTT
>TRBJ2-5|.|TRBV7-2|.
CASSPGWETQYF
TGTGCCAGCAGCCCGGGGTGGGAGACCCAGTACTTC
>TRBJ2-5|.|TRBV23-1|TRBD2
CASSQDHRTSGVEETQYF
TGCGCCAGCAGTCAAGATCACCGGACTAGCGGGGTAGAAGAGACCCAGTACTTC
>TRBJ1-5|.|TRBV5-6|.
CASSWTRDQPQHF
TGTGCCAGCAGCTGGACGAGGGATCAGCCCCAGCATTTT
>TRBJ2-3|.|TRBV7-3|.
CASSPTGGTTDTQYF
TGTGCCAGCAGCCCCACGGGCGGGACCACAGATACGCAGTATTTT
>TRBJ2-2|.|TRBV14|.
CASSQHRMPPPGELFF
TGTGCCAGCAGCCAGCATCGGATGCCTCCCCCCGGGGAGCTGTTTTTT
>TRBJ2-3|.|TRBV20-1|.
CSARKDTQYF
TGCAGTGCTAGAAAGGATACGCAGTATTTT
>TRBJ2-2|.|TRBV12-5|.
CASAFGGSYTGELFF
TGTGCTAGTGCCTTCGGAGGGTCCTACACCGGGGAGCTGTTTTTT
>TRBJ2-7|.|TRBV15|TRBD1
CATSDRAYYEQYF
TGTGCCACCAGCGACAGGGCGTACTACGAGCAGTACTTC
>TRBJ2-3|.|TRBV11-1|.
CASSPDGRGQDTQYF
TGTGCCAGCAGCCCCGATGGGAGAGGGCAAGATACGCAGTATTTT
>TRBJ2-7|.|TRBV9|.
CASSKGRLSSYEQYF
TGTGCCAGCAGCAAAGGACGGTTATCCTCCTACGAGCAGTACTTC
>TRBJ2-7|.|TRBV6-5|TRBD1
CASSYRRTGNYEQYF
TGTGCCAGCAGTTACCGCCGGACAGGGAACTACGAGCAGTACTTC
>TRBJ1-2|once|TRBV2|TRBD1
CASSDRGRGGYTF
TGTGCCAGCAGCGACAGGGGGCGAGGCGGCTACACCTTC
>TRBJ1-1|.|TRBV20-1|TRBD1
CSARTWTGGTEAFF
TGCAGTGCTAGGACATGGACAGGGGGCACTGAAGCTTTCTTT
>TRBJ1-1|.|TRBV6-5|.
CASRSSTNTEAFF
TGTGCCAGCAGAAGCAGTACGAACACTGAAGCTTTCTTT
>TRBJ2-2|.|TRBV19|.
CASTKYRGSTGELFF
TGTGCCAGTACCAAATACCGGGGATCCACCGGGGAGCTGTTTTTT
>TRBJ2-4|.|TRBV20-1|.
CSARDLIGRERDIQYF
TGCAGTGCTAGAGACCTAATCGGAAGGGAACGAGACATTCAGTACTTC
>TRBJ1-2|.|TRBV6-4|.
CASSAGESSYGYTF
TGTGCCAGCAGTGCCGGGGAATCGTCCTATGGCTACACCTTC
>TRBJ2-2|.|TRBV7-3|.
CASSIQGTGGELFF
TGTGCCAGCAGCATACAGGGTACTGGCGGGGAGCTGTTTTTT
>TRBJ2-5|.|TRBV5-1|TRBD1
CASSSAMDRQYF
TGCGCCAGCAGCTCGGCTATGGACAGGCAGTACTTC
>TRBJ1-4|.|TRBV5-1|.
CASSPDTTNEKLFF
TGCGCCAGCAGCCCAGACACAACTAATGAAAAACTGTTTTTT
>TRBJ2-5|.|TRBV29-1|.
CSVEVVVAETQYF
TGCAGCGTTGAGGTAGTGGTAGCCGAGACCCAGTACTTC
>TRBJ1-5|once|TRBV29-1|.
CSVGSDSNQPQHF
TGCAGCGTTGGAAGTGATAGCAATCAGCCCCAGCATTTT
>TRBJ2-3|.|TRBV5-1|TRBD1
CASSLAWDRGTDTQYF
TGCGCCAGCAGCTTAGCGTGGGACAGGGGGACAGATACGCAGTATTTT
>TRBJ2-7|.|TRBV29-1|.
CSGVGPYEQYF
TGCAGCGGAGTTGGACCCTACGAGCAGTACTTC
>TRBJ1-1|.|TRBV20-1|.
CSARMGNTEAFF
TGCAGTGCTAGGATGGGGAACACTGAAGCTTTCTTT
>TRBJ2-7|.|TRBV20-1|.
CSARSISGGGSYEQYF
TGCAGTGCTAGATCTATTAGCGGAGGGGGGAGCTACGAGCAGTACTTC
>TRBJ2-3|.|TRBV12-5|.
CASIQRDTQYF
TGTGCTAGTATACAACGGGATACGCAGTATTTT
>TRBJ2-7|once|TRBV25-1|.
CASRGPFYEQYF
TGTGCCAGCAGGGGGCCATTCTACGAGCAGTACTTC
>TRBJ1-6|.|TRBV20-1|TRBD1
CSAMGQLDNSPLHF
TGCAGTGCCATGGGACAGTTAGATAATTCACCCCTCCACTTT
>TRBJ2-5|.|TRBV9|.
CASSVGQTQYF
TGTGCCAGCAGCGTTGGACAGACCCAGTACTTC
>TRBJ2-1|.|TRBV12-3/TRBV12-4|TRBD2
CASSFWPSGGSGDEQFF
TGTGCCAGCAGTTTTTGGCCTAGCGGGGGCTCTGGGGATGAGCAGTTCTTC
>TRBJ1-5|.|TRBV18|.
CASSPSGSNQPQHF
TGTGCCAGCTCACCATCTGGTAGCAATCAGCCCCAGCATTTT
>TRBJ1-1|.|TRBV6-5|.
CASSQGLRSSAFF
TGTGCCAGCAGCCAGGGTCTGAGGTCTTCAGCTTTCTTT
>TRBJ2-7|.|TRBV20-1|.
CSASDVYEQYF
TGCAGTGCCTCCGACGTTTACGAGCAGTACTTC
>TRBJ1-2|.|TRBV12-3/TRBV12-4|.
CASSPTGGYGYTF
TGTGCCAGCAGTCCGACAGGAGGCTATGGCTACACCTTC
>TRBJ1-5|.|TRBV25-1|.
CASSDGGYSNQPQHF
TGTGCCAGCAGTGACGGCGGCTATAGCAATCAGCCCCAGCATTTT